The present TCR beta chain was sequenced within a study of cytomegalovirus exposure and HLA in healthy donors. Study-wide results and limits: Links to common viral pathogens appeared, in a later analysis, for several of the most significant clusters. Cytomegalovirus status, reportedly, was diagnosed with high specificity and sensitivity by the classifier.

In the case of this clone: As yet, its antigen is unknown.

This CDR3 is built from 13 residues. V was cut by 5 bases and J by 2 bases, with 9 bases left in between. The germline V gene encodes CDR1 SGHTA and CDR2 FQGTGA. Primers: 60 Vbeta forward and 13 Jbeta reverse. Clones were read by immunoSEQ multiplex PCR, and TCRdb kept only the in-frame ones, dropping some. Found here are under 250,000 clones, about 80% of them singletons; the top ten hold roughly 3%. This clonotype was obtained from a woman in her 30s in good health and CMV-seronegative. Sequences were obtained from PBMCs. V gene TRBV7-3 combines with J gene TRBJ2-5; D ambiguous. Here the CDR3 reads CASSPPSQETQYF. CDR3 bases: TGTGCCAGCAGCCCCCCGTCTCAAGAGACCCAGTACTTC.